This TCR beta chain was identified in a study of T cells in Graves' hyperthyroidism and ophthalmopathy (dated by TCRdb to about 2019). Study-wide context: Peripheral blood was sampled at the time of initial diagnosis, prior to any treatment. TCR V-J signatures able to tell the groups apart were searched for in a discovery cohort of approximately 95 patients, of whom around 42 had Graves' ophthalmopathy and 55 to 65 had stable Graves' hyperthyroidism. Whether ophthalmopathy could be predicted prospectively was tested in an independent validation cohort made up of roughly 19 hyperthyroidism patients plus 17 patients who later progressed to ophthalmopathy. The roughly 90 discovery patients were divided at random into training and test sets in a 7:3 ratio. In addition, the study compared T-cell repertoires in thyroid tissue and in blood from roughly 6 Graves' hyperthyroidism patients. After sampling, hyperthyroidism patients received methimazole starting at 30 mg daily, and ophthalmopathy patients received high-dose intravenous methylprednisolone. According to the paper, TCR Vbeta CDR3 sequencing was carried out on 135 peripheral blood samples, which came from approximately 43 ophthalmopathy, some 73 hyperthyroidism and around 17 progressor patients.

This clonotype has ten or more counts. Its antigen target is currently unknown. No much larger clonotype is one base removed from it; base qualities were not supplied. TCR beta CDR3 regions were amplified from RNA transcripts. The TCR CDR3 was subjected to a first round of RT-PCR using the HTBI primer set and the Qiagen OneStep RT-PCR kit. The libraries were constructed in a second round of multiplex PCR and then size-selected and purified. Libraries were sequenced paired-end with 100 bp reads on an Illumina HiSeq2000. Regarding the original processing steps: SOAPnuke was used to process the raw data, throwing out any read that contained adapters or uncalled bases, had a mean Phred below 15, or lacked an exact constant-primer or identifier match. High-quality paired reads were merged with COPE v1.2.5, and unique nucleotide sequences were defined as clonotypes. Clonotypes were aligned to IMGT TRBV, TRBD and TRBJ reference segments using MiTCR v1.1. Only V-J combinations with frequency above 0.0001, covering roughly 99% of repertoires, were analysed. The TCS score was defined as F50 (clonal expansion) divided by E x V (chaos), with BLOSUM62-based TCRdist calculated between CDR3 peptides within each V-J. Welch's t-statistics and random forest reduced fewer than 600 V-J features to around 14, which were used in a naive Bayes classifier (R e1071). The public reads were reprocessed in TCRdb via fastp at Q25 and MiXCR, keeping in-frame beta chains. CDR3 protein duplicates are merged, each entry listing the most common genes and DNA. The V and J calls were determined by TCRdb, not by the authors. The sample records roughly 700,000 distinct CDR3 sequences, around 15% of which are singletons. The top ten hold 10% to 13% of the sample.

Reading the germline V gene (reference sequence) gives CDR1 LGHDT and CDR2 YNNKEL. From its cysteine to its phenylalanine, the CDR3 spans 15 amino acids. The only DNA kept is the CDR3, 45 bases in frame from the first base. V is pared back by 0 bases and J by 3 bases, with 10 bases lying between the germline termini. Study-wide conclusions, independent of this receptor: Sample size was not statistically predetermined, and investigators were not blinded to group allocation. In validation, progression to ophthalmopathy was predicted by the model with 70.59% sensitivity and 72.22% specificity, a median of about 6.4 months before onset. A 13 V-J signature model separated ophthalmopathy from stable hyperthyroidism, with approximately 87% sensitivity and 81.08% specificity in cross-validation and 80%/75% in testing. Most expanded thyroid clonotypes (frequency above 0.001) were also detected in blood, suggesting blood repertoires may reflect thyroid immune responses.

Stable Graves' hyperthyroidism was defined as the absence of progression to ophthalmopathy over 18 months of follow-up. Hyperthyroidism patients were newly diagnosed, had a disease duration of under 2 months, and were aged 18 to 65 years. The study excluded patients with uncontrolled infections, other autoimmune diseases, pregnancy or lactation. Diagnoses were based on clinical symptoms, serum thyroxine and TRAb, thyroid ultrasound and orbital computed tomography. PBMCs were separated from under 12 ml of fresh peripheral blood using Ficoll-Paque density gradient centrifugation. Total RNA was extracted using Trizol reagent, and RNA quality was assessed on an Agilent 2100 Bioanalyzer.

The sequence came from a woman between 18 and 29 years old with Graves' hyperthyroidism. This chain joins TRBV3-1 to TRBJ2-3, with an unclear D gene assignment. Material: blood. CDR3 protein: CASSQEKLRTDTQYF. The bases are TGTGCCAGCAGCCAAGAGAAACTGCGAACAGATACGCAGTATTTT.